This is a list of T cell receptor beta chains from one sample in a study of blood T cell repertoires in COVID-19. Sequencing used immunoSEQ multiplex PCR; TCRdb keeps in-frame clones, though not all of them. Of 250,000 to 300,000 clones in the sample, roughly nine tenths were seen once. Input material: peripheral blood. The receptors derive from a man in his late teens or twenties with active or convalescent COVID-19. Each CDR3 is given with its conserved first and last residue. The D gene is left open where the match is weak. Only part of the rows carry a size: once, few, many, or a class if the clone is expanded.

D gene	clone size	V gene	J gene	CDR3 protein	CDR3 DNA
TRBD1	NA	TRBV5-1	TRBJ1-2	CASSFSGTGGYGYTF	TGCGCCAGCAGCTTCTCCGGGACAGGGGGCTATGGCTACACCTTC
TRBD1	NA	TRBV2	TRBJ1-4	CASRGTGGNEKLFF	TGTGCCAGCAGAGGAACAGGGGGAAATGAAAAACTGTTTTTT
TRBD1	NA	TRBV9	TRBJ1-2	CASSPRTGGVGYTF	TGTGCCAGCAGCCCCCGGACAGGGGGCGTCGGCTACACCTTC
TRBD2	NA	TRBV28	TRBJ2-7	CASRRSRGDYEQYF	TGTGCCAGCAGACGGTCTCGGGGGGACTACGAGCAGTACTTC
NA	NA	TRBV24-1	TRBJ1-2	CATSDNGRENYGYTF	TGTGCCACCAGTGATAACGGACGGGAAAACTATGGCTACACCTTC
NA	few	TRBV12-3/TRBV12-4	TRBJ1-1	CASSLARAFF	TGTGCCAGCAGTTTAGCGCGGGCTTTCTTT
TRBD1	NA	TRBV6-5	TRBJ1-5	CASRGQGASNQPQHF	TGTGCCAGCAGAGGACAGGGGGCGAGCAATCAGCCCCAGCATTTT
NA	NA	TRBV4-2	TRBJ2-5	CASSSGDQETQYF	TGTGCCAGCAGCTCAGGGGACCAAGAGACCCAGTACTTC
TRBD2	NA	TRBV11-2	TRBJ2-1	CASSLELAYYNEQFF	TGTGCCAGCAGCTTAGAACTAGCGTACTACAATGAGCAGTTCTTC
TRBD1	NA	TRBV6-1	TRBJ1-6	CASSEIVGGGSPLHF	TGTGCCAGCAGTGAAATTGTAGGGGGCGGTTCACCCCTCCACTTT
TRBD1	NA	TRBV18	TRBJ1-2	CASSPPSTGTVYGYTF	TGTGCCAGCTCACCACCCAGTACTGGGACAGTCTATGGCTACACCTTC
TRBD1	NA	TRBV11-2	TRBJ1-1	CASSLGQGEVAFF	TGTGCCAGCAGCCTCGGACAGGGGGAGGTGGCTTTCTTT
TRBD1	NA	TRBV9	TRBJ2-3	CASSVGGTGGTDTQYF	TGTGCCAGCAGCGTAGGTGGGACAGGGGGCACAGATACGCAGTATTTT
NA	NA	TRBV30	TRBJ2-5	CAWSKGQETQYF	TGTGCCTGGAGTAAGGGGCAAGAGACCCAGTACTTC
TRBD1	NA	TRBV30	TRBJ1-1	CAWSGQGWYTEAFF	TGTGCCTGGAGTGGACAGGGATGGTACACTGAAGCTTTCTTT
TRBD1	NA	TRBV18	TRBJ2-5	CASSPNQPDREETQYF	TGTGCCAGCTCCCCAAACCAACCTGACAGGGAAGAGACCCAGTACTTC
TRBD1	once	TRBV4-1	TRBJ1-2	CASSQVGTGGYGYTF	TGCGCCAGCAGCCAAGTGGGGACAGGGGGCTATGGCTACACCTTC
TRBD2	NA	TRBV5-4	TRBJ2-7	CASSFSGAYEQYF	TGTGCCAGCAGCTTTAGCGGGGCCTACGAGCAGTACTTC
NA	NA	TRBV5-1	TRBJ2-5	CASSKQVNQETQYF	TGCGCCAGCAGCAAGCAGGTAAACCAAGAGACCCAGTACTTC
NA	NA	TRBV6-5	TRBJ2-4	CATSTGLGVQYF	TGTGCCACCTCGACAGGCCTCGGGGTTCAGTACTTC
TRBD1	NA	TRBV6-6	TRBJ1-2	CASSDREANYGYTF	TGTGCCAGCAGTGACAGGGAAGCTAACTATGGCTACACCTTC
TRBD1	NA	TRBV30	TRBJ1-6	CAWSQSDRGNSPLHF	TGTGCCTGGAGTCAATCCGACAGGGGTAATTCACCCCTCCACTTT
TRBD2	NA	TRBV2	TRBJ2-2	CASKLAGGRAGELFF	TGTGCCAGCAAGTTAGCGGGAGGGCGCGCCGGGGAGCTGTTTTTT
NA	NA	TRBV28	TRBJ1-1	CASSLLGPGTEAFF	TGTGCCAGCAGTCTACTAGGGCCGGGCACTGAAGCTTTCTTT
NA	NA	TRBV7-2	TRBJ1-2	CASSFHSYGYTF	TGTGCCAGCAGTTTTCACTCCTATGGCTACACCTTC
NA	NA	TRBV19	TRBJ1-4	CASSNTATNEKLFF	TGTGCCAGTAGTAATACAGCAACTAATGAAAAACTGTTTTTT
TRBD1	NA	TRBV2	TRBJ2-7	CASGGGQGISYEQYF	TGTGCCAGCGGTGGGGGACAGGGAATCTCCTACGAGCAGTACTTC
TRBD2	NA	TRBV24-1	TRBJ2-5	CATSDLEGSGKETQYF	TGTGCCACCAGTGACCTTGAGGGGAGCGGGAAAGAGACCCAGTACTTC
NA	NA	TRBV30	TRBJ1-6	CAWSPLQDLLGSPLHF	TGTGCCTGGAGCCCATTACAGGACCTTCTCGGTTCACCCCTCCACTTT
TRBD2	NA	TRBV4-2	TRBJ2-3	CASSQKLAKNTDTQYF	TGTGCCAGCAGCCAAAAACTAGCGAAGAACACAGATACGCAGTATTTT
NA	NA	TRBV6-5	TRBJ1-5	CASSPGVTRQPQHF	TGTGCCAGCAGTCCCGGGGTTACACGGCAGCCCCAGCATTTT
TRBD2	few	TRBV7-9	TRBJ2-5	CASSPPGGQETQYF	TGTGCCAGCAGCCCCCCGGGGGGCCAAGAGACCCAGTACTTC
NA	NA	TRBV6-5	TRBJ1-1	CASSPPGHLTEAFF	TGTGCCAGCAGTCCACCGGGACACCTCACTGAAGCTTTCTTT
TRBD1	NA	TRBV14	TRBJ2-5	CASSGQGAQETQYF	TGTGCCAGCAGCGGACAGGGGGCTCAGGAGACCCAGTACTTC
TRBD2	once	TRBV2	TRBJ2-7	CASFSREWNEQYF	TGTGCCAGCTTCTCGCGGGAGTGGAACGAGCAGTACTTC
NA	once	TRBV4-1	TRBJ2-1	CASSQGLVALVEQFF	TGCGCCAGCAGCCAAGGACTAGTCGCGTTGGTTGAGCAGTTCTTC
TRBD1	NA	TRBV29-1	TRBJ1-1	CSAPGQPNTEAFF	TGCAGCGCGCCGGGACAGCCGAACACTGAAGCTTTCTTT
TRBD1	NA	TRBV2	TRBJ1-2	CASSEAQGVYGYTF	TGTGCCAGCAGTGAAGCACAGGGGGTCTATGGCTACACCTTC
TRBD2	few	TRBV10-2	TRBJ2-7	CASSDRERGAYEQYF	TGCGCCAGCAGTGACCGGGAGCGGGGAGCCTACGAGCAGTACTTC
TRBD1	NA	TRBV2	TRBJ2-7	CASSADRGPEQYF	TGTGCCAGCAGTGCGGACAGGGGGCCCGAGCAGTACTTC
TRBD2	NA	TRBV20-1	TRBJ2-1	CSASYSGGLHNEQFF	TGCAGTGCTAGTTATTCGGGGGGGCTTCACAATGAGCAGTTCTTC
TRBD2	once	TRBV30	TRBJ2-2	CAWREREGLGGELFF	TGTGCCTGGAGAGAGCGGGAGGGCCTGGGCGGGGAGCTGTTTTTT
NA	NA	TRBV7-9	TRBJ1-2	CASSLAGGRANYGYTF	TGTGCCAGCAGCTTAGCGGGGGGACGGGCTAACTATGGCTACACCTTC
NA	few	TRBV5-4	TRBJ2-1	CASSLVGGEQFF	TGTGCCAGCAGCTTGGTCGGGGGTGAGCAGTTCTTC
NA	NA	TRBV21-1	TRBJ2-5	CASSIVETQYF	TGTGCCAGCAGCATAGTAGAGACCCAGTACTTC
NA	NA	TRBV12-3/TRBV12-4	TRBJ1-1	CASSFSESTEAFF	TGTGCCAGCAGTTTTAGTGAGAGCACTGAAGCTTTCTTT
TRBD2	NA	TRBV28	TRBJ2-1	CASSPALAGTYNEQFF	TGTGCCAGCAGCCCTGCACTAGCGGGTACCTACAATGAGCAGTTCTTC
NA	NA	TRBV10-3	TRBJ1-5	CAISPDGVNQPQHF	TGTGCCATCAGTCCAGACGGAGTCAATCAGCCCCAGCATTTT
NA	once	TRBV28	TRBJ1-3	CASLHRVGNTIYF	TGTGCCAGTTTACACAGGGTTGGAAACACCATATATTTT
TRBD2	NA	TRBV29-1	TRBJ2-4	CSVGTSGNIQYF	TGCAGCGTTGGGACTAGCGGCAACATTCAGTACTTC
NA	NA	TRBV30	TRBJ1-1	CAWSGKGVNTEAFF	TGTGCCTGGAGTGGGAAGGGGGTGAACACTGAAGCTTTCTTT
TRBD2	NA	TRBV7-2	TRBJ2-7	CASSSYPGTRYEQYF	TGTGCCAGCAGCTCGTATCCCGGGACTAGATACGAGCAGTACTTC
NA	NA	TRBV6-4	TRBJ2-3	CASSDSSGLGTDTQYF	TGTGCCAGCAGTGACTCTAGTGGGCTTGGTACTGATACGCAGTATTTT